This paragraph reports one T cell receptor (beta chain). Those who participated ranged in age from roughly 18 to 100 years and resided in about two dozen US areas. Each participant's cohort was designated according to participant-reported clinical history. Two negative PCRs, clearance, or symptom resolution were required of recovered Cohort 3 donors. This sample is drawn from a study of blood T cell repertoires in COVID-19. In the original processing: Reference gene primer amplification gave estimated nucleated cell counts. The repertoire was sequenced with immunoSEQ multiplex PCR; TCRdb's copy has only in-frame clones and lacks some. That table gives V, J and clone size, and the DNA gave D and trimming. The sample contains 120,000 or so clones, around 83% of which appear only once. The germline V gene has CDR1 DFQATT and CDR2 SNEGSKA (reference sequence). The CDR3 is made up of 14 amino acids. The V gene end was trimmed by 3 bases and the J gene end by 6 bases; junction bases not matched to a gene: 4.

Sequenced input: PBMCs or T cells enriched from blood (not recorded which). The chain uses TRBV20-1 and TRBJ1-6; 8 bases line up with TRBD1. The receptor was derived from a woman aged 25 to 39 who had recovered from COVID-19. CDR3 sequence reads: CSASQQGGNSPLHF. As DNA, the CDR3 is TGCAGTGCTAGTCAACAGGGGGGTAATTCACCCCTCCACTTT.